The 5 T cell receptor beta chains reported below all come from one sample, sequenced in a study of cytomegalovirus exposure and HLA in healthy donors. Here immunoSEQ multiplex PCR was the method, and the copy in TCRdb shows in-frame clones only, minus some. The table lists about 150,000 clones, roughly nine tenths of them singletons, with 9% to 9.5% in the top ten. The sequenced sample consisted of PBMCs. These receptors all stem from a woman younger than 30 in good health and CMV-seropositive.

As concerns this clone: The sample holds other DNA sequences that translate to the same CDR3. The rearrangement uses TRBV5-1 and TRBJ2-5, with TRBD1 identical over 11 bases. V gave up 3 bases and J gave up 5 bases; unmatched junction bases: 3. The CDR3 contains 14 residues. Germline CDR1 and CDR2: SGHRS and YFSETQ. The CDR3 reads CASSWDRGKETQYF. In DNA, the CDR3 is TGCGCCAGCAGCTGGGACAGGGGGAAGGAGACCCAGTACTTC. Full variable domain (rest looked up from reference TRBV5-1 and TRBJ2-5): KAGVTQTPRYLIKTRGQQVTLSCSPISGHRSVSWYQQTPGQGLQFLFEYFSETQRNKGNFPGRFSGRQFSNSRSEMNVSTLELGDSALYLCASSWDRGKETQYFGPGTRLLVL.

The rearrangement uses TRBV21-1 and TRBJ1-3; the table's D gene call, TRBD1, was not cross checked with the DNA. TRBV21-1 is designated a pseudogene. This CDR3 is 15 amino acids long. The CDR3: CASTPDRGDGNTIYF. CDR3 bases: TGTGCCAGCACCCCGGACAGGGGAGACGGAAACACCATATATTTT.

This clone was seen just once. DNA for the CDR3: TGCGCCAGCAGCTTGGATAGCGGGGGGATCGATGAGCAGTTCTTC. Its protein is CASSLDSGGIDEQFF. V usage is TRBV5-1 and J usage is TRBJ2-1; 10 bases line up with TRBD2. Losses at the gene ends were 0 bases for V and 8 bases for J; bases not matched to a gene: 5. This CDR3 is built from 15 residues. Germline V CDR1 and CDR2: SGHRS, YFSETQ.

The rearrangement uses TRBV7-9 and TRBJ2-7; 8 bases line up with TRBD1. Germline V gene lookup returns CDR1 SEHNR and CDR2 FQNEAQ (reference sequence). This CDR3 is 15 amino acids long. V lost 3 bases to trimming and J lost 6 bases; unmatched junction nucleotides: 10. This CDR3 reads CASSFGQGRYTEQYF. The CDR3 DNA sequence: TGTGCCAGCAGCTTTGGACAGGGCAGGTATACCGAGCAGTACTTC. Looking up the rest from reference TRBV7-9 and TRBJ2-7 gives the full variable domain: DTGVSQNPRHKITKRGQNVTFRCDPISEHNRLYWYRQTLGQGPEFLTYFQNEAQLEKSRLLSDRFSAERPKGSFSTLEIQRTEQGDSAMYLCASSFGQGRYTEQYFGPGTRLTVT.

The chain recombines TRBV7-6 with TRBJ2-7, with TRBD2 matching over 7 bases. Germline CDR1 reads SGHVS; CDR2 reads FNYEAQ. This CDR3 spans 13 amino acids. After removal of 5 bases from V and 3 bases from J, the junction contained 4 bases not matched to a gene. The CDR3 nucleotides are TGTGCCAGCAGCGCCGGGACTATCTACGAGCAGTACTTC. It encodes CASSAGTIYEQYF.